This T cell receptor beta chain was recorded in a study of cytomegalovirus exposure and HLA in healthy donors. Across the whole study: The Caucasian-associated ancestry cluster held over 65% of roughly 400 genotyped donors. General study points: The study assumed roughly uniform donor sequencing depth for presence/absence analyses.

This clone was seen only a few times. Its specificity is not known. The germline CDR1 and CDR2 sequences are LNHDA and SQIVND (reference sequence). Trimming shortened V by 6 bases and J by 0 bases, and 12 bases separated the two germline ends. The CDR3 has 14 residues. It was with 60 Vbeta and 13 Jbeta primers that the PCR ran. Method: immunoSEQ multiplex PCR; TCRdb's copy keeps in-frame clones and lacks some. Of 150,000 to 200,000 clones listed, over 75% are singletons. This chain uses TRBV19 with TRBJ2-7; D not resolved. The receptor's source is a man aged 35-49 years in good health and CMV-seropositive. Sample: PBMCs. In DNA form, the CDR3 reads TGTGCCAGTAGACCGGTTGGCGGCTCCTACGAGCAGTACTTC. Protein: CASRPVGGSYEQYF. The full variable domain, rest sourced from reference TRBV19 and TRBJ2-7, is DGGITQSPKYLFRKEGQNVTLSCEQNLNHDAMYWYRQDPGQGLRLIYYSQIVNDFQKGDIAEGYSVSREKKESFPLTVTSAQKNPTAFYLCASRPVGGSYEQYFGPGTRLTVT.